The rows below give T cell receptor beta chains drawn from one sample of a study of T cells expressing NK-cell markers. TCRdb reprocessed the 5' RACE reads; each CDR3 protein has one entry and no DNA is given. The sample's table shows roughly 380,000 distinct CDR3 sequences. The specimen sequenced was blood T cells: a sorted CD56 or NKG2C T cell subset, CD4+ or CD8+ T cells, or bulk PBMC T cells (not recorded which). The receptors were gathered from a man aged 18-70 years in good health. CDR3s include the opening cysteine and the closing phenylalanine or tryptophan.

CDR3: CASSDRGGAYDEQFF
V: TRBV7-3
J: TRBJ2-1

CDR3: CASSLDGGARVNQPQHF
V: TRBV11-2
J: TRBJ1-5

CDR3: CASSLSASSYNEQFF
V: TRBV7-2
J: TRBJ2-1

CDR3: CASSIPGFSEQFF
V: TRBV28
J: TRBJ2-1

CDR3: CASSTHREQFF
V: TRBV7-2
J: TRBJ2-1

CDR3: CASSLTGGLGGYTF
V: TRBV27
J: TRBJ1-2

CDR3: CASSKTGVNTEAFF
V: TRBV12-3/TRBV12-4
J: TRBJ1-1

CDR3: CSARDRASGGYEQYF
V: TRBV20-1
J: TRBJ2-7

CDR3: CASSFGGSYNSPLHF
V: TRBV28
J: TRBJ1-6

CDR3: CSAVRGLAGLAYNEQFF
V: TRBV20-1
J: TRBJ2-1

CDR3: CASSLRGGGSNQPQHF
V: TRBV5-6
J: TRBJ1-5

CDR3: CASSLGGQAYYGYTF
V: TRBV12-3/TRBV12-4
J: TRBJ1-2

CDR3: CASPTPSGGGAGELFF
V: TRBV12-3/TRBV12-4
J: TRBJ2-2

CDR3: CASSPGLAGSSYEQYF
V: TRBV5-4
J: TRBJ2-7

CDR3: CASPPRDTYTDTQYF
V: TRBV7-2
J: TRBJ2-3

CDR3: CASSPPRPGHGYTF
V: TRBV18
J: TRBJ1-2

CDR3: CASSLVQSSGNTIYF
V: TRBV7-9
J: TRBJ1-3

CDR3: CASRGAVPSNYGYTF
V: TRBV6-5
J: TRBJ1-2

CDR3: CASGSGHQRWGETQYF
V: TRBV12-5
J: TRBJ2-5